Each of the 29 T cell receptor beta chains below was sequenced from the same sample in a study of identifying expanded T cells in peripheral blood. Repertoires were generated with immunoSEQ multiplex PCR, while TCRdb's copy carries only in-frame clones and drops some. The sample lists some 95,000 clones; around 87% were seen once. Sequencing used blood. All receptors derive from a person aged 18 to 70 in good health.

The rearrangement joins TRBV7-9 to TRBJ2-4; no firm D call. This CDR3 region has 13 residues. V was shortened by 2 bases and J by 7 bases, with 9 bases between the two germline ends. Germline CDR1 and CDR2: SEHNR and FQNEAQ (reference sequence). CDR3 sequence reads: CASSLFGPNIQYF. CDR3 DNA sequence: TGTGCCAGCAGCTTATTCGGACCGAACATTCAGTACTTC.

This clone has just one count. The chain is built from TRBV9 and TRBJ1-3; 8 bases map to TRBD1. The CDR3 length is 18 residues. The ends lost 1 base at V and 1 base at J; junction bases unmatched: 10. Per the germline V gene, CDR1 is SGDLS and CDR2 is YYNGEE. For the CDR3, the DNA is TGTGCCAGCAGCGTATTCGGTGGACAGGGAGTTTCTGGAAACACCATATATTTT. It specifies CASSVFGGQGVSGNTIYF.

V gene TRBV30 combines with J gene TRBJ1-1; D not resolved. CDR1 and CDR2 from the germline V gene are GTSNPN and SVGIG (reference sequence). The CDR3 is 11 amino acids. V was shortened by 6 bases and J by 5 bases, with 10 bases between the two germline ends. CDR3 loop: CACYRATEAFF. The DNA of the CDR3 is TGTGCCTGCTACCGGGCGACTGAAGCTTTCTTT. Full variable domain (remainder filled in from reference TRBV30 and TRBJ1-1): SQTIHQWPATLVQPVGSPLSLECTVEGTSNPNLYWYRQAAGRGLQLLFYSVGIGQISSEVPQNLSASRPQDRQFILSSKKLLLSDSGFYLCACYRATEAFFGQGTRLTVV.

The CDR3: CSVEQGFTEAFF. The CDR3 DNA sequence: TGCAGCGTTGAACAGGGATTCACTGAAGCTTTCTTT. This rearrangement joins TRBV29-1 to TRBJ1-1, with D possibly TRBD1 on 5 matching bases. The CDR3 runs to 12 residues. Germline values: CDR1 SQVTM, CDR2 ANQGSEA. Trimming shortened V by 2 bases and J by 4 bases, and 8 bases separated the two germline ends.

J is TRBJ2-7 and V is TRBV5-6; D might be TRBD1 (6 bases). The V gene lost 4 bases and the J gene lost 1 base, with 9 bases spanning the gap. CDR3 size: 13 residues. Looked up from germline, CDR1 is SGHDT and CDR2 is YYEEEE. The CDR3 DNA reads TGTGCCAGCAGCATCGGGACATCCTACGAGCAGTACTTC. Translation gives CASSIGTSYEQYF.

The chain couples TRBV4-3 to TRBJ2-7; a possible D gene is TRBD2 (5 bases). Trimming shortened V by 0 bases and J by 5 bases, and 14 bases separated the two germline ends. CDR3 length equals 15 residues. CDR1 and CDR2 from the germline V gene are LGHNA and YSLEER. CDR3 DNA sequence: TGCGCCAGCAGCCAAGACGGGGAAGCAAGGGACGAGCAGTACTTC. Amino acids: CASSQDGEARDEQYF.

The gene calls are TRBV2 and TRBJ1-1; perhaps TRBD1 as D (5 bases). Germline values: CDR1 SNHLY, CDR2 FYNNEI. The CDR3 has 12 residues. Trimming removed 8 bases from V and 5 bases from J, with 12 bases in between. CDR3 bases: TGTGCCAGCCTCAAGGAGGGGACTGAAGCTTTCTTT. Its protein is CASLKEGTEAFF.

Note on this clone: This specimen includes other DNA sequences encoding the same CDR3. The rearrangement uses TRBV7-9 and TRBJ2-1; possibly TRBD2 for D (6 bases). Trimming took 1 base from V and 10 from J, leaving 11 bases between them. CDR3 length: 13 amino acids. The germline V gene has CDR1 SEHNR and CDR2 FQNEAQ (reference sequence). The DNA for the CDR3 is TGTGCCAGCAGCTTAGGCGGGGCGGGAGAGCAGTTCTTC. Amino acid sequence: CASSLGGAGEQFF.

The chain links TRBV30 to TRBJ1-2; possibly TRBD1 for D (5 bases). The V gene's germline CDR1 is GTSNPN and CDR2 SVGIG (reference sequence). This CDR3 spans 14 amino acids. The V gene lost 0 bases and the J gene lost 4 bases, with 12 bases spanning the gap. The chain's CDR3 is CAWSVRGSVYGYTF. The DNA for the CDR3 is TGTGCCTGGAGTGTACGGGGGTCGGTCTATGGCTACACCTTC.

The chain joins TRBV19 to TRBJ1-2; 8 positions agree with TRBD1. The CDR3 is 13 residues long. V lost 6 bases to trimming and J lost 8 bases; unmatched junction nucleotides: 8. Germline V CDR1 and CDR2: LNHDA, SQIVND (reference sequence). CDR3 amino acids: CASRRDRGEGYTF. The CDR3 nucleotides are TGTGCCAGTAGGAGAGACAGGGGTGAGGGCTACACCTTC.

This clone was seen a single time. The rearrangement uses TRBV4-3 and TRBJ2-2, with 10 bases aligning to TRBD1. Germline V gene sequence: CDR1 LGHNA, CDR2 YSLEER. The V gene end was trimmed by 0 bases and the J gene end by 4 bases; junction bases not matched to a gene: 5. The CDR3 runs to 17 residues. In DNA, the CDR3 is TGCGCCAGCAGCCAAGATGAGGGGACAGGGGTCACCGGGGAGCTGTTTTTT. Its translation is CASSQDEGTGVTGELFF.

This clone was detected a few times. Written as DNA, the CDR3 is TGTGCCATCAAACCCGGCCTCTCTGGAAACACCATATATTTT. Amino acid sequence: CAIKPGLSGNTIYF. The chain employs TRBV10-3 and TRBJ1-3; D remains ambiguous. Germline V CDR1 and CDR2: ENHRY, SYGVKD. The length of the CDR3 is 14 residues. V was trimmed by 7 bases and J by 0 bases, leaving 10 bases between them.

CDR3 nucleotides: TGTGCCAGCAGTTTATCTCCGGATCACTATGGCTACACCTTC. It translates to CASSLSPDHYGYTF. The chain joins TRBV27 to TRBJ1-2; D gene uncertain. CDR3 length: 14 amino acids. Germline values: CDR1 MNHEY, CDR2 SMNVEV (reference sequence). V was cut by 0 bases and J by 3 bases, with 8 bases left in between.

This clone came up a few times. This rearrangement joins TRBV7-2 to TRBJ1-2; 9 bases match TRBD1. The CDR3 has 15 amino acids. Germline loops: CDR1 SGHTA, CDR2 FQGNSA. J lost 4 bases, V lost 6 bases, and 9 bases had no gene match. The CDR3 here is CASRRGQGNTYGYTF. CDR3 coding DNA: TGTGCCAGCAGAAGGGGACAGGGTAATACCTATGGCTACACCTTC.

The chain carries TRBV2 and TRBJ1-5, with 9 bases lining up with TRBD1. V was clipped by 8 bases and J by 11 bases; unmatched bases: 7. This CDR3 comprises 12 residues. Germline values: CDR1 SNHLY, CDR2 FYNNEI. The CDR3 sequence is CASHEDRGAQHF. CDR3 bases: TGTGCCAGCCATGAAGACAGGGGGGCCCAGCATTTT.

V and J are TRBV29-1 and TRBJ1-1, with D possibly TRBD1 on 5 matching bases. Trimming cost V 4 bases and J 6 bases, with 12 bases left between them. From germline, CDR1 is SQVTM and CDR2 ANQGSEA. The CDR3 is 12 amino acids. The CDR3: CSVGAGSSEAFF. CDR3 DNA sequence: TGCAGCGTTGGGGCAGGGAGCTCTGAAGCTTTCTTT.

This rearrangement joins TRBV14 to TRBJ2-1; D is uncertain. The CDR3 length is 13 residues. From germline, CDR1 is SGHDN and CDR2 FVKESK. The V gene lost 4 bases and the J gene lost 1 base, with 5 bases spanning the gap. The CDR3 loop is CASSLQSYNEQFF. The CDR3, as DNA: TGTGCCAGCAGCCTACAATCCTACAATGAGCAGTTCTTC.

The chain uses TRBV27 and TRBJ1-1; TRBD1 is a possible D gene (5 bases). Germline CDR1 is MNHEY and CDR2 is SMNVEV (reference sequence). This CDR3 is 13 amino acids long. Between the trimmed V and J ends, which lost 2 bases and 4 bases, there was a span of 8 bases. CDR3 sequence (DNA): TGTGCCAGCAGTTTAAGAGGGACCACTGAAGCTTTCTTT. Its translation: CASSLRGTTEAFF.

The chain links TRBV30 to TRBJ1-1, with TRBD1 matching 8 bases. Germline CDR1 reads GTSNPN; CDR2 reads SVGIG (reference sequence). This CDR3 has 12 amino acids. With V trimmed by 5 bases and J by 2 bases, 1 base remained unmatched. The CDR3 DNA sequence: TGTGCCTGGGACAGGGGAAACACTGAAGCTTTCTTT. It specifies CAWDRGNTEAFF. Combining the CDR3 with reference TRBV30 and TRBJ1-1 gives the whole variable domain SQTIHQWPATLVQPVGSPLSLECTVEGTSNPNLYWYRQAAGRGLQLLFYSVGIGQISSEVPQNLSASRPQDRQFILSSKKLLLSDSGFYLCAWDRGNTEAFFGQGTRLTVV.

This chain joins TRBV18 and TRBJ2-5; D gene ambiguous. In germline, CDR1 is KGHSH, CDR2 LQKENI. The V end was cut by 3 bases, the J end by 0 bases, with 5 bases between. The CDR3 is 13 residues long. The CDR3 region has the DNA TGTGCCAGCTCACCGACCTACCAAGAGACCCAGTACTTC. This encodes CASSPTYQETQYF.

Turning to this clone: The same CDR3 also results from other DNA sequences found in this sample. The rearrangement joins TRBV5-1 to TRBJ2-5; a possible D gene is TRBD2 (5 bases). CDR3 length: 13 amino acids. Trimming stripped 1 base from V and 2 bases from J, with 6 bases between. In germline, CDR1 is SGHRS, CDR2 YFSETQ. Here the CDR3 DNA reads TGCGCCAGCAGCTTGCGGGGTCAAGAGACCCAGTACTTC. Protein sequence: CASSLRGQETQYF.

On this clone itself: Compared with germline, one end of the junction differs, possibly owing to a read error. The rearrangement uses TRBV2 and TRBJ2-1; 7 nucleotides agree with TRBD2. The CDR3 contains 14 residues. CDR1 and CDR2 (germline): SNHLY, FYNNEI. The CDR3 DNA sequence: TGTGCCAGCGCTACCTACTCCAACGGGACTACTCTGATCTTC. The encoded protein is CASATYSNGTTLIF.

J is TRBJ2-5 and V is TRBV11-3; 7 nucleotides agree with TRBD2. In germline, CDR1 is SGHNT, CDR2 YENEEA. CDR3 length: 18 amino acids. Trimming took 0 bases from V and 0 from J; bases not matched to a gene: 10. This chain's CDR3 is CASSLDLRGKTYQETQYF. DNA of the CDR3: TGTGCCAGCAGCTTAGATTTGCGGGGGAAAACGTACCAAGAGACCCAGTACTTC.

This clone was picked up a small number of times. The chain joins TRBV4-3 to TRBJ1-1; 7 bases match TRBD1. In germline, CDR1 is LGHNA, CDR2 YSLEER. This CDR3 spans 17 amino acids. Trimming cost V 1 base and J 1 base; bases outside gene matches: 9. CDR3 amino acids: CASSQAEGGAGNTEAFF. CDR3 bases: TGCGCCAGCAGCCAAGCGGAAGGGGGCGCGGGGAACACTGAAGCTTTCTTT.

This chain joins TRBV10-3 and TRBJ1-5; D is unclear. Germline values: CDR1 ENHRY, CDR2 SYGVKD. V lost 4 bases and J lost 7, with 14 bases in between. The CDR3 spans 14 residues. CDR3 sequence reads: CAISGEGLRQPQHF. The CDR3, as DNA: TGTGCCATCAGTGGGGAAGGACTGCGGCAGCCCCAGCATTTT.

The rearrangement links TRBV5-1 to TRBJ2-1, with 10 bases that match TRBD1. The CDR3 is 14 amino acids. V lost 4 bases, J lost 4 bases, and 2 bases stayed unmatched. The germline gives CDR1 SGHRS, CDR2 YFSETQ. The CDR3 sequence is CASSRTGGYNEQFF. The CDR3 DNA sequence: TGCGCCAGCAGCCGGACAGGGGGATACAATGAGCAGTTCTTC.

The rearrangement links TRBV5-1 to TRBJ2-2; TRBD1 agrees at 8 bases. The CDR3 covers 16 residues. Germline V lookup: CDR1 SGHRS, CDR2 YFSETQ. After removal of 5 bases from V and 6 bases from J, the junction contained 12 bases not matched to a gene. The CDR3 loop reads CASRSQGAAVAGELFF. The DNA of the CDR3 is TGCGCCAGCAGGTCGCAGGGGGCTGCTGTGGCCGGGGAGCTGTTTTTT.

This clone has a handful of counts. The chain carries TRBV18 and TRBJ2-7; D possibly corresponds to TRBD2 (5 bases). This CDR3 comprises 15 residues. V was trimmed by 3 bases and J by 2 bases, leaving 14 bases between them. Germline CDR1 and CDR2: KGHSH and LQKENI. The CDR3 loop is CASSPERAGTYEQYF. The CDR3 DNA is TGTGCCAGCTCACCCGAGAGGGCCGGGACCTACGAGCAGTACTTC.

This rearrangement joins TRBV6-5 to TRBJ2-2; perhaps TRBD1 as D (5 bases). CDR1 and CDR2 (germline): MNHEY, SVGAGI. The CDR3 runs to 14 residues. V was trimmed by 6 bases and J by 1 base, leaving 9 bases between them. The CDR3 spells CASSPDRNTGELFF. CDR3 DNA: TGTGCCAGCAGCCCCGACAGGAACACCGGGGAGCTGTTTTTT.